One sample yielded the 9 T cell receptor beta chains listed below, sequenced in a study of Ad26.COV2.S vaccination and SARS-CoV-2 variants. Assay: immunoSEQ multiplex PCR; the TCRdb copy retains only in-frame clones and omits some. The sample lists hundreds of thousands of clones; around 90% were seen once. Regarding treatment: around 19 received Ad26.COV2.S at low or high dose, single or two shots; about five received placebo; per-sample allocation not given. Each sample was drawn 63 days after the first injection (of vaccine or placebo). Sequencing used peripheral blood, obtained in a trial of Ad26.COV2.S vaccine versus placebo. Every receptor here comes from a person aged 18-65 years who received the Ad26.COV2.S COVID-19 vaccine or a placebo.

About this clone: The junction shows a germline mismatch at one end, possibly a read error. The rearrangement uses TRBV9 and TRBJ1-3, with D perhaps matching TRBD1 (6 bases). CDR1 and CDR2 from the germline V gene are SGDLS and YYNGEE. The CDR3 is 14 amino acids. Here the CDR3 reads CASSALGQQGPLNF. CDR3 bases: TGTGCCAGCAGCGCCCTGGGGCAGCAGGGGCCTTTGAATTTT.

A note on this clone: Other nucleotide sequences in the sample specify the same CDR3. The V and J genes are TRBV12-3 or TRBV12-4 and TRBJ2-3; D is uncertain. The V end lost 3 bases, the J end lost 6 bases, and 4 bases lay between the germline ends. CDR3 length: 11 residues. CDR3 region: CASSLSDTQYF. The CDR3, as DNA: TGTGCCAGCAGTTTGTCGGATACGCAGTATTTT.

The CDR3 DNA follows: TGTGCCACCAGCAGAGAGGGGGGCCTACGGGTTATCACTGAAGCTTTCTTT. Amino acid sequence: CATSREGGLRVITEAFF. The chain joins TRBV15 to TRBJ1-1; D might be TRBD1 (6 bases). From germline, CDR1 is LNHNV and CDR2 YYDKDF (reference sequence). V gave up 0 bases and J gave up 4 bases, with 18 bases separating them. The CDR3 is 17 amino acids.

The chain links TRBV27 to TRBJ2-2; the D is unclear. CDR1 and CDR2 (germline): MNHEY, SMNVEV (reference sequence). The CDR3 is 16 residues long. The V end was cut by 3 bases, the J end by 0 bases, with 11 bases between. Here the CDR3 DNA reads TGTGCCAGCAGTTTTGGGGTGGGCGCGAACACCGGGGAGCTGTTTTTT. It is translated as CASSFGVGANTGELFF.

V and J are TRBV5-5 and TRBJ2-1; possible D gene TRBD1, 6 bases. The length of the CDR3 is 12 residues. CDR1 is SGHKS and CDR2 is YYEKEE in the germline V gene (reference sequence). The V end was cut by 4 bases, the J end by 7 bases, with 9 bases between. Written as DNA, the CDR3 is TGTGCCAGCAGCCCCACAGGGAATGAGCAGTTCTTC. The encoded protein is CASSPTGNEQFF.

This rearrangement joins TRBV27 to TRBJ1-2; TRBD1 matches 9 bases. The germline gives CDR1 MNHEY, CDR2 SMNVEV (reference sequence). The CDR3 length is 15 residues. The V gene end was trimmed by 4 bases and the J gene end by 4 bases; junction bases not matched to a gene: 7. CDR3 region: CASSSTGGGSYGYTF. The DNA of the CDR3 is TGTGCCAGCAGTTCCACAGGGGGCGGCTCCTATGGCTACACCTTC.

The rearrangement uses TRBV3-1 (or the pseudogene TRBV3-2) and TRBJ1-1, with 8 bases lining up with TRBD1. The CDR3 sequence is 13 residues long. The germline gives CDR1 LGHDT, CDR2 YNNKEL (reference sequence). Germline trimming cut 5 bases from V and 6 bases from J; bases unmatched to any gene: 5. In DNA, the CDR3 is TGTGCCAGCAGCTGGACAGGGTCCCCTGAAGCTTTCTTT. It encodes CASSWTGSPEAFF.

The chain links TRBV25-1 to TRBJ1-5, with TRBD1 matching 9 bases. Germline V gene sequence: CDR1 MGHDK, CDR2 SYGVNS. Germline trimming cut 3 bases from V and 2 bases from J; bases unmatched to any gene: 5. The CDR3 has 16 residues. The CDR3 protein is CASSDPRDRGNQPQHF. DNA for the CDR3: TGTGCCAGCAGTGACCCTCGGGACAGGGGCAATCAGCCCCAGCATTTT.

The chain recombines TRBV30 with TRBJ2-5, with TRBD2 matching over 7 bases. CDR3 size: 15 residues. V was clipped by 0 bases and J by 5 bases; unmatched bases: 9. In germline, CDR1 is GTSNPN, CDR2 SVGIG (reference sequence). DNA for the CDR3: TGTGCCTGGAGTGTACCGCGGGAGTGGAGGGAGACCCAGTACTTC. Translating it yields CAWSVPREWRETQYF.